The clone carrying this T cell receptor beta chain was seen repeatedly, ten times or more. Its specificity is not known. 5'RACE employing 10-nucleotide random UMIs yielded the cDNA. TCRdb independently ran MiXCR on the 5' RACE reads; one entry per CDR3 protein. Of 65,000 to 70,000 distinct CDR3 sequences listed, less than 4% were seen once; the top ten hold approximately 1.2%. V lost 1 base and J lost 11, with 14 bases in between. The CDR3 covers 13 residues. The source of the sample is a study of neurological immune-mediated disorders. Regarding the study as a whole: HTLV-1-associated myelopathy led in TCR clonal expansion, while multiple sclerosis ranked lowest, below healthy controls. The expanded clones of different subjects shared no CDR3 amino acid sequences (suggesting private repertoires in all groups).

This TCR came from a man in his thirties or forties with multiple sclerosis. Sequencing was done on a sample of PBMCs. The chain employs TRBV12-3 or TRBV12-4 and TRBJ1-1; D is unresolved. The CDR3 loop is CASSLGAPAEAFF. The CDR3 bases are TGTGCCAGCAGTTTAGGGGCTCCCGCGGAGGCTTTCTTT.